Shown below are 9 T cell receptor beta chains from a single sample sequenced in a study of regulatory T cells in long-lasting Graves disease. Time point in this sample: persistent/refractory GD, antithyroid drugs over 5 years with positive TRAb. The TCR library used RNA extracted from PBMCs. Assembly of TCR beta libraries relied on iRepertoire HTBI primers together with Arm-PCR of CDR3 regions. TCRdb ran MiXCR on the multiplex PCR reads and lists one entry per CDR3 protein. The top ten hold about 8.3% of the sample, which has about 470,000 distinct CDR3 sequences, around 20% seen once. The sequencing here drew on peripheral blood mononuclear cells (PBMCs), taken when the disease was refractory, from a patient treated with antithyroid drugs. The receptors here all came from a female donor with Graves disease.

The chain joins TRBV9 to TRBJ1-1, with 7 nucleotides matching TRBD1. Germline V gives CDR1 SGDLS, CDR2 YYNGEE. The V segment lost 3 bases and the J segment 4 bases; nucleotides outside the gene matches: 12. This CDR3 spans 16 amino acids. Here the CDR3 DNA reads TGTGCCAGCAGCGGGGGGTTCGACAGGGTAGGCACTGAAGCTTTCTTT. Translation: CASSGGFDRVGTEAFF.

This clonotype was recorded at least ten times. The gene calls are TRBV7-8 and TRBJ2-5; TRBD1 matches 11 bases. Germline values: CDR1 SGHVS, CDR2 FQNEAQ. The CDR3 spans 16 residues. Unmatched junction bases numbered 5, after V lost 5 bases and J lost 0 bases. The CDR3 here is CASSPGQGANQETQYF. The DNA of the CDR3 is TGTGCCAGCAGCCCAGGACAGGGGGCGAACCAAGAGACCCAGTACTTC.

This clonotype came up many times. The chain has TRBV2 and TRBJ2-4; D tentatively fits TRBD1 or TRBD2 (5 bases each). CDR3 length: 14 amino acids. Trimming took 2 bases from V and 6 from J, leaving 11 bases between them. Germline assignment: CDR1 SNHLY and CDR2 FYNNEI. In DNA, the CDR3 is TGTGCCAGCAGTGAACGGGGCCTACTAAACATTCAGTACTTC. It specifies CASSERGLLNIQYF.

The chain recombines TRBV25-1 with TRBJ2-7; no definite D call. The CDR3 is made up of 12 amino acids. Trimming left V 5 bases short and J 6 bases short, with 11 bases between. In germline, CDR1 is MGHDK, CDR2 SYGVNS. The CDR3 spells CASSSLGSEQYF. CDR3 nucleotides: TGTGCCAGCAGTTCGTTGGGATCCGAGCAGTACTTC.

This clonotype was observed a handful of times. The CDR3 sequence is CASSFTLQETQYF. The CDR3 region has the DNA TGTGCCAGCAGTTTTACTCTACAAGAGACCCAGTACTTC. The gene calls are TRBV27 and TRBJ2-5; D remains ambiguous. CDR3 size: 13 residues. Looked up from germline, CDR1 is MNHEY and CDR2 is SMNVEV (reference sequence). Trimming cost V 3 bases and J 2 bases, with 7 bases left between them.

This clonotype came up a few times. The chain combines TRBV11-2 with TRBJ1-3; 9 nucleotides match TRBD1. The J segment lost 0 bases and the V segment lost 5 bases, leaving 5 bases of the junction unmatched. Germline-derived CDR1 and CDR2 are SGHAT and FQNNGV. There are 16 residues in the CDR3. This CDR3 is CASSPLTGGSGNTIYF. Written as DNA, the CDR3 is TGTGCCAGCAGCCCACTGACAGGGGGCTCTGGAAACACCATATATTTT.

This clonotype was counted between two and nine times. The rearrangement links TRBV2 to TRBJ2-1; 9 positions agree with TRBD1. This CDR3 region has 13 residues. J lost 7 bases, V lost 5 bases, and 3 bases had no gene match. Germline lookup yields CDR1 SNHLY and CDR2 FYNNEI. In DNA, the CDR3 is TGTGCCAGCAGTTTGACAGGGGGTAATGAGCAGTTCTTC. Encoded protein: CASSLTGGNEQFF.

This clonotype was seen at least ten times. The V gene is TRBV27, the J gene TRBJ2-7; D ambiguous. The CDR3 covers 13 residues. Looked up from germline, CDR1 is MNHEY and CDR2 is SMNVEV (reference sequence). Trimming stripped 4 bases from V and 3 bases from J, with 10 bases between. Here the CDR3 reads CASSYLGNYEQYF. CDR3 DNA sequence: TGTGCCAGCAGTTATTTAGGAAACTACGAGCAGTACTTC.

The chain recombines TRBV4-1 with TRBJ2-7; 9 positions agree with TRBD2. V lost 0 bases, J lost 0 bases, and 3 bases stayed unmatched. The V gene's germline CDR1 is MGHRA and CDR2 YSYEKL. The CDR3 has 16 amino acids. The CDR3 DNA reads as TGCGCCAGCAGCCAAGATGAGCGGGAGGTCTCCTACGAGCAGTACTTC. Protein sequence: CASSQDEREVSYEQYF.